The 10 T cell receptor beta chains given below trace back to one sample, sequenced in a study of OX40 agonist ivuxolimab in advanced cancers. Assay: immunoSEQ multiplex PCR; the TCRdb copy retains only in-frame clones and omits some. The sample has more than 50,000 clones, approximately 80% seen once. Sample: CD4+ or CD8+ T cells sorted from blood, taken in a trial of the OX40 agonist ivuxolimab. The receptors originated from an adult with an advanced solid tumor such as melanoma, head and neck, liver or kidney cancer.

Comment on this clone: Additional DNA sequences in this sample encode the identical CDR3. The CDR3 loop is CASSYSGGRGRETQYF. The DNA of the CDR3 is TGTGCCAGCAGTTACTCAGGGGGTCGGGGTAGGGAGACCCAGTACTTC. The V gene is TRBV6-5, the J gene TRBJ2-5, with D possibly being TRBD1 (6 bases). CDR3 size: 16 residues. Germline loops: CDR1 MNHEY, CDR2 SVGAGI. The V end lost 0 bases, the J end lost 5 bases, and 16 bases lay between the germline ends.

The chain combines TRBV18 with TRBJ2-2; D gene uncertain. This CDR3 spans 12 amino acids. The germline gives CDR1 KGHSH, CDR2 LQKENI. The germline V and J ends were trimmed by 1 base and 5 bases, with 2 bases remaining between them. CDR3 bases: TGTGCCAGCTCACCACGGACCGGGGAGCTGTTTTTT. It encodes CASSPRTGELFF.

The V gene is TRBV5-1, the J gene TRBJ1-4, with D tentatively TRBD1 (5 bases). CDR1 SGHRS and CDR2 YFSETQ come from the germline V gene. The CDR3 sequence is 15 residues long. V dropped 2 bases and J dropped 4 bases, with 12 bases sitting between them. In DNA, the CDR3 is TGCGCCAGCAGCTTCGCCGACAGTTATAATGAAAAACTGTTTTTT. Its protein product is CASSFADSYNEKLFF.

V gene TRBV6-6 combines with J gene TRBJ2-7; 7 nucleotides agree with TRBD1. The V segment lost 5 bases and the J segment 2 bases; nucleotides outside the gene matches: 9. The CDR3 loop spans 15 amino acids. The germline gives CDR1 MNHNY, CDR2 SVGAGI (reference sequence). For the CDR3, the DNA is TGTGCCAGCAGTCACGATGACAGGGTTACCTACGAGCAGTACTTC. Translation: CASSHDDRVTYEQYF.

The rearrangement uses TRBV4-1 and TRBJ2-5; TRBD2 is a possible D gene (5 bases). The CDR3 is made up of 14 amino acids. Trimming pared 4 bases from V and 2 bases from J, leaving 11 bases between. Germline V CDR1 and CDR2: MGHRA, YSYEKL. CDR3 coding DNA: TGCGCCAGCAGCCCCCGGGGAAAACAAGAGACCCAGTACTTC. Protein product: CASSPRGKQETQYF.

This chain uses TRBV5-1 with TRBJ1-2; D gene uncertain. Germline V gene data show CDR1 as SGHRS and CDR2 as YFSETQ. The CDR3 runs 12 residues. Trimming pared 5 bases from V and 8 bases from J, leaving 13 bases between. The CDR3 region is CASRTDYMGYTF. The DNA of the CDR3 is TGCGCCAGCAGAACCGATTATATGGGCTACACCTTC.

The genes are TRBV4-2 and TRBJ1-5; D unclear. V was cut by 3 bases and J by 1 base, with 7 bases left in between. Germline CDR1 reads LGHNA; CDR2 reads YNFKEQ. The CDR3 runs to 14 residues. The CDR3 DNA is TGTGCCAGCAGCCAGGGGAGCAGCAATCAGCCCCAGCATTTT. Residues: CASSQGSSNQPQHF.

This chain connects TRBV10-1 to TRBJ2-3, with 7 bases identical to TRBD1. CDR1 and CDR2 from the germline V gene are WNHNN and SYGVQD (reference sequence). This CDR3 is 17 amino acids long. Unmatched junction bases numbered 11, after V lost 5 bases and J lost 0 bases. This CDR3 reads CASSKDRLGTSTDTQYF. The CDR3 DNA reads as TGCGCCAGCAGTAAGGACAGGCTGGGAACTAGCACAGATACGCAGTATTTT.

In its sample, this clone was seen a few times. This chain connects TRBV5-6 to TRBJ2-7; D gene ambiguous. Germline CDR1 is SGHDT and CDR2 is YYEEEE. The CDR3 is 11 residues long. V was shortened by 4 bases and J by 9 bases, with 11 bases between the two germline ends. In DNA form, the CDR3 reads TGTGCCAGCAGCACCGGCCTCGGGCAGTACTTC. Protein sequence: CASSTGLGQYF.

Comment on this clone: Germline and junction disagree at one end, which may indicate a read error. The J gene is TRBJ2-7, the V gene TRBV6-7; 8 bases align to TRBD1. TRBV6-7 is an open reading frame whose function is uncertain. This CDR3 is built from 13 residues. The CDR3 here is CASSAGTGIRLDF. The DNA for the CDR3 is TGTGCCAGCAGTGCCGGGACAGGCATCCGTTTAGACTTC.